The clone carrying this T cell receptor beta chain has a single count. The antigen is not known. The sample comes from a study of cytomegalovirus exposure and HLA in healthy donors. Findings and limits, study-wide: TRBV6-2, TRBV6-3 and other indistinguishable V segments were excluded.

Germline V gives CDR1 SGHNT, CDR2 YYREEE (reference sequence). This CDR3 is built from 13 residues. V lost 0 bases, J lost 14 bases, and 15 bases lay in between. The primer mix had 60 Vbeta and 13 Jbeta primers. This table comes from immunoSEQ multiplex PCR, and its TCRdb copy is limited to in-frame clones, with some not included. The data hold about 100,000 clones, with less than 85% observed a single time. The J gene is TRBJ2-1, the V gene TRBV5-4; D may be TRBD1 (6 bases). The TCR originated in a man between 18 and 35 years old in good health and CMV-seronegative. Material for sequencing was PBMCs. CDR3 amino acids: CASSLGVSGVKFF. The CDR3 DNA reads as TGTGCCAGCAGCTTGGGGGTCTCAGGGGTCAAGTTCTTC.